This section outlines one T cell receptor beta chain sequence together with its context. The antigen remains unidentified. These data belong to a study of radiotherapy plus CTLA-4 blockade in lung cancer. Germline V gene lookup returns CDR1 SGHRS and CDR2 YFSETQ. The CDR3 is made up of 16 amino acids. The V segment lost 5 bases and the J segment 0 bases; nucleotides outside the gene matches: 7. Study conclusions and caveats: How blood T cell clones changed early, along with interferon-beta, reportedly forecast response best. Tumor-derived TCR clones expanded in blood after radiotherapy plus ipilimumab.

Clones were read by immunoSEQ multiplex PCR, and TCRdb kept only the in-frame ones, dropping some. The table has tens of thousands of clones, roughly three quarters seen once. This rearrangement joins TRBV5-1 to TRBJ2-7, with TRBD2 matching over 11 bases. The sample here was peripheral blood, taken from a patient treated with radiotherapy plus ipilimumab. This receptor was obtained from a human donor with non-small cell lung cancer whose response to radiotherapy plus ipilimumab could not be evaluated. For the CDR3, the DNA is TGCGCCAGCAGGGGAGGGACTAGCGGAAGCTCCTACGAGCAGTACTTC. Amino acid sequence: CASRGGTSGSSYEQYF.